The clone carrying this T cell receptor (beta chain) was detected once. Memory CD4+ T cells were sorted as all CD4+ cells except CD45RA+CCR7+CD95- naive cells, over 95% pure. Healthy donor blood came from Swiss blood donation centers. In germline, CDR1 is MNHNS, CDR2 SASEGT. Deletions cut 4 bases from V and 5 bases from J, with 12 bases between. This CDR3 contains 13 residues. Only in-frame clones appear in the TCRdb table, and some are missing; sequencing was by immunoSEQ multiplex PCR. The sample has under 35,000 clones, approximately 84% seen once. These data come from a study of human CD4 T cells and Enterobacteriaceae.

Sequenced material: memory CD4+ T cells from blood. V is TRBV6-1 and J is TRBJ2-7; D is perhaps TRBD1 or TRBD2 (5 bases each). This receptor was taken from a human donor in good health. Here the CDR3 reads CASSARGVDEQYF. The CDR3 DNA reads TGTGCCAGCAGTGCCCGAGGGGTGGACGAGCAGTACTTC.